This T cell receptor beta chain was found in a study of T cell repertoires in cytomegalovirus infection (dated by TCRdb to between 2018 and 2021). In the study overall: Because public TCR beta signatures pointed to carriage of CMV infection together with the matching HLA type, the HLA type of each donor mattered for the analysis. Broader findings and caveats from the paper: The ex vivo response was dominated by HLA-C-restricted CMV-specific TCR beta clonotypes, and the single most frequent clonotype in two of eight donors was supplied by these HLA-C-restricted clonotypes. Cumulative frequency of public TCR beta family members discriminated carriers of CMV infection plus the relevant HLA type in this cohort and an independent approximately 340-donor cohort.

V is trimmed back by 6 bases and J by 0 bases, and the junction contains 5 bases that no gene match accounts for. From its cysteine to its phenylalanine, the CDR3 spans 15 amino acids. Only CDR3 DNA remains: 45 bases, in frame from the first base. Taken from the germline V gene (reference sequence), the CDR1 and CDR2 loops are MNHEY and SMNVEV. This clonotype was counted at least ten times. What this receptor recognizes is not known. Per-base quality was not reported, and no clone a single base away is much larger than it. The reads were generated on an Illumina HiSeq 1500. TCRdb handled the public reads itself, with Q25 trimming in fastp and clone calling in MiXCR, and kept productive beta chains. Rows are unified per CDR3 protein, each entry keeping the most common DNA and genes. This sample lists about 400,000 distinct CDR3 sequences; around 18% were detected once. The top ten hold 7.5% to 9.5% of the sample.

The sequenced material came from PBMCs. This receptor was identified in a human donor in good health (CMV status not recorded). Some clones in this sample may be carry-over from other donors' samples. The rearranged segments are TRBV27 and TRBJ2-3, with 8 middle bases fitting TRBD2. The DNA sequence is TGTGCCAGCAGCCCAAGCGGGGGTAGCACAGATACGCAGTATTTT. The translation is CASSPSGGSTDTQYF.